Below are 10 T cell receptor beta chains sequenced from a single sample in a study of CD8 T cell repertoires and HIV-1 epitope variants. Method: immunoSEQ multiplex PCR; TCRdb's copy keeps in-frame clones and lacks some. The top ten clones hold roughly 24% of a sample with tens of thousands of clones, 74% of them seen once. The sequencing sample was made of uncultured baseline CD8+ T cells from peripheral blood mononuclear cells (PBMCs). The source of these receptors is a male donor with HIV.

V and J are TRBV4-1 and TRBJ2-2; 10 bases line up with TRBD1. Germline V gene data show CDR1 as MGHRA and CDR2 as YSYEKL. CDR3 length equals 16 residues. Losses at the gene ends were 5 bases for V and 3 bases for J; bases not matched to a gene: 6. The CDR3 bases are TGCGCCAGCAGCAAGGGACAGGGGCTGGACACCGGGGAGCTGTTTTTT. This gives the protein CASSKGQGLDTGELFF.

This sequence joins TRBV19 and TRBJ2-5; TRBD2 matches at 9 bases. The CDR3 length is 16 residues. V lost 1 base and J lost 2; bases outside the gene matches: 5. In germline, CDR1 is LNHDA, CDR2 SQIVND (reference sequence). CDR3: CASSIGASGTQETQYF. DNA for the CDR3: TGTGCCAGTAGTATAGGGGCTAGCGGGACGCAAGAGACCCAGTACTTC. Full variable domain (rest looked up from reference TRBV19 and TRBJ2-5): DGGITQSPKYLFRKEGQNVTLSCEQNLNHDAMYWYRQDPGQGLRLIYYSQIVNDFQKGDIAEGYSVSREKKESFPLTVTSAQKNPTAFYLCASSIGASGTQETQYFGPGTRLLVL.

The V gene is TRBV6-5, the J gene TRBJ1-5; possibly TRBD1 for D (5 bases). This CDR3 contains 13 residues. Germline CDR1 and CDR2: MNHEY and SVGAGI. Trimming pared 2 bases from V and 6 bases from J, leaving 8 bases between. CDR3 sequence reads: CASSYDSSQPQHF. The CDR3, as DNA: TGTGCCAGCAGTTACGACAGTTCTCAGCCCCAGCATTTT.

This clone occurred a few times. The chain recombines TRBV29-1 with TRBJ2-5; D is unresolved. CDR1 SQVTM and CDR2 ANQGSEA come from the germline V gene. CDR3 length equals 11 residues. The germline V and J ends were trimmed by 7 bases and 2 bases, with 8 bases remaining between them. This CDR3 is CSASLQETQYF. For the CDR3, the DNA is TGCAGCGCTTCCCTACAAGAGACCCAGTACTTC.

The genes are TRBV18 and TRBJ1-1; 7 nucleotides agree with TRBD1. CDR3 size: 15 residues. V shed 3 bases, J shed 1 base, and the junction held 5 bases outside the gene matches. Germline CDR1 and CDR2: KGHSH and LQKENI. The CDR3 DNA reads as TGTGCCAGCTCACCCGTCCGACAGGGGAACACTGAAGCTTTCTTT. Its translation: CASSPVRQGNTEAFF.

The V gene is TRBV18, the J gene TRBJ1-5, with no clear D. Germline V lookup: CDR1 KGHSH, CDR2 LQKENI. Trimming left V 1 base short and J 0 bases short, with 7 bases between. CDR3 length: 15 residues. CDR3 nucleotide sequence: TGTGCCAGCTCACCACGGAGGTATAGCAATCAGCCCCAGCATTTT. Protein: CASSPRRYSNQPQHF.

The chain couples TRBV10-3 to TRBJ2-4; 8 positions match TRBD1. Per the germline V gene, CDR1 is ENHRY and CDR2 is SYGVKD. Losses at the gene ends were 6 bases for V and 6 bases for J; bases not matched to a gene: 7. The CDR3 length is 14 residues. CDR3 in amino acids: CAIRETGAGNIQYF. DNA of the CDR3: TGTGCCATCAGGGAGACAGGGGCTGGAAACATTCAGTACTTC.

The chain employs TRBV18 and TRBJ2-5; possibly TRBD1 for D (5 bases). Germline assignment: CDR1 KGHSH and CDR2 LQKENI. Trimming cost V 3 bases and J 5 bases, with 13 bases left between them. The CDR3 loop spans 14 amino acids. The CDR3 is CASSPLETEETQYF. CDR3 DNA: TGTGCCAGCTCACCCCTCGAGACAGAGGAGACCCAGTACTTC.

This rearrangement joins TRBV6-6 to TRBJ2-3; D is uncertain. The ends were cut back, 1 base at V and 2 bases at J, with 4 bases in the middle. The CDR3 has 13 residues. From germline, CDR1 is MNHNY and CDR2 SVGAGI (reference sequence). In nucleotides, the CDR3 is TGTGCCAGCAGTTACTGGGCCACAGATACGCAGTATTTT. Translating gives CASSYWATDTQYF.

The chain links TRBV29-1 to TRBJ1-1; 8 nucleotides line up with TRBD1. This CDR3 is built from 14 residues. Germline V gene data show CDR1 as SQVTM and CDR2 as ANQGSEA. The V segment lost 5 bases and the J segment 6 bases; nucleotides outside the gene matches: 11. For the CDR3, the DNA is TGCAGCGTTTCAGGGAGGACAGGGACCGCTGAAGCTTTCTTT. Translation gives CSVSGRTGTAEAFF.